Listed below are T cell receptor beta chains from one sample, sequenced in a study of blood T cells in healthy people across ages. TCRdb reanalysed the 5' RACE reads using MiXCR and keeps one entry per CDR3 protein. The sample consists of more than 900,000 distinct CDR3 sequences, less than 25% of them appearing once. The sample was also linked to a second study, of T cells of mothers and their children.

Sequencing was done on a sample of blood. These receptors were collected from a girl aged 2-9 years in good health. The CDR3 runs from the conserved cysteine through the conserved F or W. Fields, in order: J gene, D gene, clone size, V gene, CDR3 protein, CDR3 DNA. D genes are given only for firm matches. Size values are once, few and many counts, or a class for expanded clones, and some rows have none.

j_call: TRBJ2-7; d_call: -; clone_size: few; v_call: TRBV20-1; cdr3_aa: CSAGTTVGYEQYF; cdr3_nt: TGCAGTGCTGGCACGACAGTGGGCTACGAGCAGTACTTC
j_call: TRBJ2-3; d_call: -; clone_size: -; v_call: TRBV7-9; cdr3_aa: CASSLGGEGSTDTQYF; cdr3_nt: TGTGCCAGCAGCTTAGGCGGGGAAGGGAGCACAGATACGCAGTATTTT
j_call: TRBJ1-1; d_call: -; clone_size: few; v_call: TRBV18; cdr3_aa: CASSPNLGQRQAFF; cdr3_nt: TGTGCCAGCTCACCCAATTTGGGACAACGACAGGCTTTCTTT
j_call: TRBJ1-3; d_call: -; clone_size: -; v_call: TRBV6-1; cdr3_aa: CASSAVWSGNTIYF; cdr3_nt: TGTGCCAGCTCGGCGGTGTGGTCTGGAAACACCATATATTTT
j_call: TRBJ1-5; d_call: -; clone_size: -; v_call: TRBV27; cdr3_aa: CASSLGKGQPQHF; cdr3_nt: TGTGCCAGCAGTTTAGGGAAGGGGCAGCCCCAGCATTTT
j_call: TRBJ1-1; d_call: -; clone_size: few; v_call: TRBV19; cdr3_aa: CASSTPAGQGMSVGEAFF; cdr3_nt: TGTGCCAGTAGCACTCCCGCGGGGCAGGGCATGAGTGTTGGGGAAGCTTTCTTT
j_call: TRBJ1-1; d_call: -; clone_size: -; v_call: TRBV7-2; cdr3_aa: CASSLARGPTSEAFF; cdr3_nt: TGTGCCAGCAGCTTAGCGCGGGGTCCCACATCTGAAGCTTTCTTT
j_call: TRBJ2-1; d_call: -; clone_size: few; v_call: TRBV29-1; cdr3_aa: CSVEDLMTASSYNEQFF; cdr3_nt: TGCAGCGTTGAAGACCTTATGACAGCGAGCTCCTACAATGAGCAGTTCTTC
j_call: TRBJ2-3; d_call: -; clone_size: -; v_call: TRBV15; cdr3_aa: CAGPADTQYF; cdr3_nt: TGTGCCGGCCCAGCAGATACGCAGTATTTT
j_call: TRBJ1-5; d_call: -; clone_size: -; v_call: TRBV21-1; cdr3_aa: CALNQPQHF; cdr3_nt: TGTGCCCTCAATCAGCCCCAGCATTTT
j_call: TRBJ1-2; d_call: -; clone_size: few; v_call: TRBV7-9; cdr3_aa: CASSLRPRDGGYTF; cdr3_nt: TGTGCCAGCAGCTTACGCCCCCGAGACGGTGGCTACACCTTC
j_call: TRBJ2-5; d_call: TRBD1; clone_size: -; v_call: TRBV5-1; cdr3_aa: CASSLALGQGPLETQYF; cdr3_nt: TGCGCCAGCAGCTTGGCCTTGGGACAGGGGCCTCTAGAGACCCAGTACTTC
j_call: TRBJ2-4; d_call: -; clone_size: few; v_call: TRBV5-5; cdr3_aa: CASLLQDNGVQYF; cdr3_nt: TGTGCCAGCTTACTTCAGGACAATGGTGTTCAGTACTTC
j_call: TRBJ2-1; d_call: -; clone_size: -; v_call: TRBV29-1; cdr3_aa: CSVGQLYNEQFF; cdr3_nt: TGCAGCGTTGGGCAGCTCTACAATGAGCAGTTCTTC
j_call: TRBJ2-2; d_call: -; clone_size: -; v_call: TRBV29-1; cdr3_aa: CSASDTGELFF; cdr3_nt: TGCAGCGCTTCGGACACCGGGGAGCTGTTTTTT
j_call: TRBJ2-5; d_call: -; clone_size: -; v_call: TRBV27; cdr3_aa: CASSLWGGSQETQYF; cdr3_nt: TGTGCCAGCAGTTTATGGGGGGGCAGCCAAGAGACCCAGTACTTC
j_call: TRBJ1-1; d_call: -; clone_size: few; v_call: TRBV20-1; cdr3_aa: CSVLDRQSPVEAFF; cdr3_nt: TGCAGTGTTCTCGACCGACAGTCTCCGGTTGAAGCTTTCTTT
j_call: TRBJ1-4; d_call: -; clone_size: few; v_call: TRBV28; cdr3_aa: CASGRFSSDEKLFF; cdr3_nt: TGTGCCAGCGGGCGGTTCAGTTCAGATGAAAAACTGTTTTTT
j_call: TRBJ1-4; d_call: -; clone_size: -; v_call: TRBV12-5; cdr3_aa: CASGLPTFDRKPEKLFF; cdr3_nt: TGTGCTAGTGGTTTACCTACCTTCGACAGGAAACCTGAAAAACTGTTTTTT
j_call: TRBJ2-5; d_call: TRBD1; clone_size: -; v_call: TRBV20-1; cdr3_aa: CSARPGQGSETQYF; cdr3_nt: TGCAGTGCTAGACCGGGACAGGGATCGGAGACCCAGTACTTC
j_call: TRBJ1-3; d_call: TRBD1; clone_size: -; v_call: TRBV6-5; cdr3_aa: CVSSYRGQGAVSGNTIYF; cdr3_nt: TGTGTCAGCAGTTATAGGGGACAGGGGGCCGTATCTGGAAACACCATATATTTT
j_call: TRBJ2-1; d_call: TRBD2; clone_size: -; v_call: TRBV4-1; cdr3_aa: CASSQAQTSLTGEQFF; cdr3_nt: TGCGCCAGCAGCCAAGCTCAGACTAGCCTTACAGGTGAGCAGTTCTTC
j_call: TRBJ2-7; d_call: -; clone_size: -; v_call: TRBV12-3/TRBV12-4; cdr3_aa: CASSPPSGVNYEQYF; cdr3_nt: TGTGCCAGCAGTCCCCCTTCGGGAGTAAACTACGAGCAGTACTTC
j_call: TRBJ2-1; d_call: TRBD2; clone_size: -; v_call: TRBV29-1; cdr3_aa: CSVEKSASGSLMNNEQFF; cdr3_nt: TGCAGCGTTGAAAAGTCGGCTAGCGGGAGCCTTATGAACAATGAGCAGTTCTTC
j_call: TRBJ2-7; d_call: -; clone_size: -; v_call: TRBV20-1; cdr3_aa: CSARDRDFLAYEQYF; cdr3_nt: TGCAGTGCTAGAGATCGGGACTTCCTAGCCTACGAGCAGTACTTC
j_call: TRBJ2-3; d_call: -; clone_size: -; v_call: TRBV12-3/TRBV12-4; cdr3_aa: CASSPAPGLNTQYF; cdr3_nt: TGTGCCAGCAGTCCCGCCCCAGGGTTGAATACGCAGTATTTT
j_call: TRBJ2-7; d_call: -; clone_size: -; v_call: TRBV12-5; cdr3_aa: CASGFGGDEQYF; cdr3_nt: TGTGCTAGTGGTTTTGGGGGAGACGAGCAGTACTTC
j_call: TRBJ2-1; d_call: -; clone_size: few; v_call: TRBV6-1; cdr3_aa: CASKLSGGINEQFF; cdr3_nt: TGTGCCAGCAAATTATCTGGGGGAATCAATGAGCAGTTCTTC
j_call: TRBJ1-1; d_call: -; clone_size: -; v_call: TRBV24-1; cdr3_aa: CATFLAGGDLNTEAFF; cdr3_nt: TGTGCCACGTTCCTCGCGGGGGGGGACCTTAACACTGAAGCTTTCTTT
j_call: TRBJ2-5; d_call: TRBD2; clone_size: many; v_call: TRBV5-1; cdr3_aa: CASSLGGLAGAGETQYF; cdr3_nt: TGCGCCAGCAGCTTAGGGGGACTAGCGGGAGCTGGGGAGACCCAGTACTTC
j_call: TRBJ1-2; d_call: TRBD1; clone_size: few; v_call: TRBV20-1; cdr3_aa: CSARAPGTEYGYTF; cdr3_nt: TGCAGTGCTAGAGCCCCGGGGACAGAGTATGGCTACACCTTC
j_call: TRBJ2-5; d_call: -; clone_size: -; v_call: TRBV6-2/TRBV6-3; cdr3_aa: CVSSYGGETQYF; cdr3_nt: TGTGTCAGCAGTTACGGGGGTGAGACCCAGTACTTC
j_call: TRBJ2-3; d_call: TRBD2; clone_size: few; v_call: TRBV29-1; cdr3_aa: CSGTSGNTDTQYF; cdr3_nt: TGCAGCGGGACTAGCGGGAACACAGATACGCAGTATTTT
j_call: TRBJ1-2; d_call: -; clone_size: few; v_call: TRBV7-2; cdr3_aa: CASSLEGRAEGGYTF; cdr3_nt: TGTGCCAGCAGCTTAGAGGGGAGGGCAGAGGGCGGCTACACCTTC
j_call: TRBJ2-5; d_call: -; clone_size: -; v_call: TRBV27; cdr3_aa: CGSSTRQREETQYF; cdr3_nt: TGTGGCAGCAGTACCAGACAAAGGGAAGAGACCCAGTACTTC
j_call: TRBJ2-7; d_call: TRBD2; clone_size: few; v_call: TRBV7-3; cdr3_aa: CASSFSGGASNEQYF; cdr3_nt: TGTGCCAGCAGCTTTAGCGGGGGGGCTTCCAACGAGCAGTACTTC
j_call: TRBJ2-1; d_call: -; clone_size: -; v_call: TRBV12-3/TRBV12-4; cdr3_aa: CASSGQFSSYNEQFF; cdr3_nt: TGTGCCAGCAGTGGACAGTTCAGCTCCTACAATGAGCAGTTCTTC
j_call: TRBJ1-5; d_call: -; clone_size: -; v_call: TRBV9; cdr3_aa: CASSPGQVSSLPQHF; cdr3_nt: TGTGCCAGCAGCCCGGGTCAGGTTTCGTCCCTGCCCCAGCATTTT
j_call: TRBJ2-1; d_call: TRBD2; clone_size: -; v_call: TRBV2; cdr3_aa: CAIREREDTYNEQFF; cdr3_nt: TGTGCCATCAGGGAACGGGAGGACACCTACAATGAGCAGTTCTTC